The TCR beta chain under discussion was sequenced for a study of regulatory T cells in long-lasting Graves disease. General study points: Persistent patients had a count of shared public clonotypes (under 3,000) that exceeded that of new patients (about 870).

Building of the TCR beta libraries involved iRepertoire HTBI primers and Arm-PCR of CDR3 regions. MiXCR was run by TCRdb on the multiplex PCR reads, yielding one entry per CDR3 protein. The top ten hold about 18% of the sample, which has 500,000 to 700,000 distinct CDR3 sequences, about 16% seen once. This clonotype was counted between two and nine times. Antigen unknown. Noted time point: newly diagnosed GD, antithyroid drugs for less than 3 months. PBMC-derived RNA was used for the TCR library. Graves' disease diagnosis relied on American Thyroid Association guidelines. The same data also went into a second study, on T cells in Graves' hyperthyroidism and ophthalmopathy. This second report adds: For Graves' hyperthyroidism to be stable, ophthalmopathy could not progress within 18 months. First-round RT-PCR targeting the TCR CDR3 was performed with the HTBI primer set.

The origin of this receptor is a woman in her twenties or thirties with Graves disease. This material consisted of peripheral blood mononuclear cells (PBMCs), taken at new diagnosis, from a patient treated with antithyroid drugs.

The CDR3 loop is CASSPREGVGQETQYF. The CDR3 DNA reads TGTGCCAGCAGTCCGCGGGAGGGGGTAGGGCAAGAGACCCAGTACTTC. The chain uses TRBV12-3 or TRBV12-4 and TRBJ2-5, with 9 bases fitting TRBD2. CDR3 length: 16 residues. The V and J ends lost 5 bases and 2 bases, in that order; junction bases with no gene match: 9.